Presented here are 25 T cell receptor beta chains from one specimen sequenced in a study of blood T cells in healthy people across ages. Together with a sample-barcoded 5' primer, a J-beta primer mix was included in a second PCR lasting about 6 to 11 cycles. TCRdb recomputed calls from the 5' RACE reads with MiXCR, one row per CDR3 protein. The sample includes roughly 550,000 distinct CDR3 sequences, about 24% of them seen just once. These data were also filed under a second study, of T cells of mothers and their children.

Sequencing was performed on blood. These receptors originate from a boy between 5 and 17 years old in good health.

This clonotype occurred a few times. The rearrangement links TRBV28 to TRBJ1-2; D gene unclear. The CDR3 extends over 13 amino acids. V lost 2 bases and J lost 6, with 10 bases in between. CDR1 and CDR2 (germline): MDHEN, SYDVKM. The CDR3 spells CASSLGDGNGYTF. The DNA of the CDR3 is TGTGCCAGCAGTTTAGGTGACGGAAATGGCTACACCTTC.

The chain has TRBV24-1 and TRBJ1-4, with 9 bases lining up with TRBD1. CDR3 length: 14 residues. Germline V gene lookup returns CDR1 KGHDR and CDR2 SFDVKD. V shed 7 bases and J 2 bases; nucleotides not matched to a gene: 1. DNA for the CDR3: TGTGCCACCAGCGGGACAGGGACTAATGAAAAACTGTTTTTT. Its translation: CATSGTGTNEKLFF.

V and J are TRBV30 and TRBJ2-5; tentative D call: TRBD2 (5 bases). V was cut by 0 bases and J by 2 bases, with 13 bases left in between. Germline V lookup: CDR1 GTSNPN, CDR2 SVGIG (reference sequence). The CDR3 is 15 amino acids. The CDR3 region has the DNA TGTGCCTGGAGTGTGTTCTGGACTGATCAAGAGACCCAGTACTTC. Translated: CAWSVFWTDQETQYF.

V usage is TRBV27 and J usage is TRBJ1-2; TRBD1 matches 11 bases. Trimming took 3 bases from V and 4 from J; bases not matched to a gene: 10. There are 17 residues in the CDR3. In germline, CDR1 is MNHEY, CDR2 SMNVEV (reference sequence). DNA of the CDR3: TGTGCCAGCAGTTTTCAGTCGGGACAGGGGGTTGGCTATGGCTACACCTTC. As protein: CASSFQSGQGVGYGYTF.

This clonotype was seen a handful of times. The chain is built from TRBV7-9 and TRBJ2-2; 14 positions agree with TRBD2. V shed 3 bases and J 4 bases; nucleotides not matched to a gene: 4. Per germline, CDR1 SEHNR and CDR2 FQNEAQ (reference sequence). The CDR3 is 17 amino acids. The CDR3 region is CASSLGTSGRFTGELFF. CDR3 bases: TGTGCCAGCAGCTTGGGGACTAGCGGGAGATTCACCGGGGAGCTGTTTTTT.

V usage is TRBV25-1 and J usage is TRBJ2-5; TRBD2 is a possible D gene (5 bases). CDR3 size: 16 residues. Germline values: CDR1 MGHDK, CDR2 SYGVNS. The ends were cut back, 6 bases at V and 5 bases at J, with 22 bases in the middle. Here the CDR3 DNA reads TGTGCCAGCAGCCGTCTTCCCCTTGAGGGAACGGAGACCCAGTACTTC. Protein: CASSRLPLEGTETQYF.

CDR3 region: CASSLTGTGEAFF. The CDR3 nucleotides read TGTGCCAGCAGTTTAACAGGGACAGGGGAAGCTTTCTTT. The rearrangement joins TRBV6-6 to TRBJ1-1; TRBD1 matches at 9 bases. J lost 8 bases, V lost 4 bases, and 5 bases had no gene match. Germline V CDR1 and CDR2: MNHNY, SVGAGI (reference sequence). This CDR3 spans 13 amino acids.

There are many counts of this clonotype. This sequence joins TRBV29-1 and TRBJ2-3; possible D gene TRBD2, 6 bases. CDR3 length equals 13 residues. V lost 3 bases, J lost 0 bases, and 7 bases lay in between. Germline assignment: CDR1 SQVTM and CDR2 ANQGSEA. CDR3 DNA sequence: TGCAGCGTTGATAGCGGTAGCACAGATACGCAGTATTTT. Translation: CSVDSGSTDTQYF.

V usage is TRBV4-1 and J usage is TRBJ2-2; possible D gene TRBD2, 5 bases. The CDR3 is made up of 16 amino acids. In germline, CDR1 is MGHRA, CDR2 YSYEKL. V dropped 8 bases and J dropped 7 bases, with 23 bases sitting between them. For the CDR3, the DNA is TGCGCCAGCTCCCCCATGACGGGGATTTTAGTCGGGGAGCTGTTTTTT. Amino acids: CASSPMTGILVGELFF.

This clonotype was found many times. The chain couples TRBV6-2 or TRBV6-3 to TRBJ2-7; no firm D call. CDR1 MNHEY and CDR2 SVGEGT come from the germline V gene. Trimming stripped 6 bases from V and 2 bases from J, with 11 bases between. The CDR3 covers 13 residues. The CDR3 protein is CASRTYPTYEQYF. In nucleotides, the CDR3 is TGTGCCAGCAGGACATATCCGACCTACGAGCAGTACTTC.

The chain combines TRBV23-1 with TRBJ1-4; TRBD1 matches 9 bases. TRBV23-1 is an open reading frame whose function is uncertain. The J segment lost 4 bases and the V segment lost 6 bases, leaving 3 bases of the junction unmatched. This CDR3 is built from 14 residues. The DNA for the CDR3 is TGCGCCAGCAGCTGGGACAGGGATAATGAAAAACTGTTTTTT. Translation: CASSWDRDNEKLFF.

The chain is built from TRBV15 and TRBJ1-2, with 9 bases aligning to TRBD1. CDR1 LNHNV and CDR2 YYDKDF come from the germline V gene (reference sequence). The length of the CDR3 is 16 residues. V lost 1 base and J lost 2; bases outside the gene matches: 5. CDR3 nucleotide sequence: TGTGCCACCAGCAGAGGGGGGACAGGGAACAACTATGGCTACACCTTC. Residues: CATSRGGTGNNYGYTF. Full variable domain (outside the CDR3, taken from reference TRBV15 and TRBJ1-2): DAMVIQNPRYQVTQFGKPVTLSCSQTLNHNVMYWYQQKSSQAPKLLFHYYDKDFNNEADTPDNFQSRRPNTSFCFLDIRSPGLGDTAMYLCATSRGGTGNNYGYTFGSGTRLTVV.

This clonotype showed up just a few times. The J gene is TRBJ2-3, the V gene TRBV13, with 7 bases aligning to TRBD2. Looked up from germline, CDR1 is PRHDT and CDR2 is FYEKMQ (reference sequence). The V gene end was trimmed by 3 bases and the J gene end by 3 bases; junction bases not matched to a gene: 15. The CDR3 extends over 18 amino acids. CDR3 bases: TGTGCCAGCAGCTTTGTTTCGGACCCAACGGGGGGTACAGATACGCAGTATTTT. This encodes CASSFVSDPTGGTDTQYF. The full variable domain, completed using reference TRBV13 and TRBJ2-3, is AAGVIQSPRHLIKEKRETATLKCYPIPRHDTVYWYQQGPGQDPQFLISFYEKMQSDKGSIPDRFSAQQFSDYHSELNMSSLELGDSALYFCASSFVSDPTGGTDTQYFGPGTRLTVL.

The rearrangement joins TRBV6-1 to TRBJ1-4, with 9 bases matching TRBD1. This CDR3 is built from 16 residues. The V gene's germline CDR1 is MNHNS and CDR2 SASEGT. The ends lost 8 bases at V and 0 bases at J; junction bases unmatched: 7. The DNA for the CDR3 is TGTGCCAGCCGGGACAGGGTACAAACAACTAATGAAAAACTGTTTTTT. Protein sequence: CASRDRVQTTNEKLFF.

The chain combines TRBV25-1 with TRBJ2-6; 8 positions match TRBD1. Germline V gene data show CDR1 as MGHDK and CDR2 as SYGVNS. Trimming cost V 2 bases and J 4 bases; bases outside gene matches: 4. CDR3 size: 16 residues. CDR3 region: CASSERTGTGANVLTF. The CDR3 nucleotides are TGTGCCAGCAGTGAAAGGACAGGGACGGGGGCCAACGTCCTGACTTTC.

The chain is built from TRBV15 and TRBJ1-1, with 9 bases lining up with TRBD1. The CDR3 spans 17 residues. Germline CDR1 and CDR2: LNHNV and YYDKDF (reference sequence). Germline trimming cut 0 bases from V and 5 bases from J; bases unmatched to any gene: 10. CDR3 region: CATSRDRGDRAGTEAFF. The CDR3 coding sequence is TGTGCCACCAGCAGAGATCGGGGGGACAGGGCGGGGACTGAAGCTTTCTTT.

CDR3: CASRGGSPFSGNTIYF. The CDR3 coding sequence is TGTGCCAGCAGGGGGGGCAGCCCATTCTCTGGAAACACCATATATTTT. This chain joins TRBV6-1 and TRBJ1-3, with D possibly TRBD1 on 6 matching bases. Deletions cut 6 bases from V and 0 bases from J, with 15 bases between. CDR3 length: 16 residues. Germline CDR1 is MNHNS and CDR2 is SASEGT.

The chain uses TRBV7-8 and TRBJ2-5; the D is unclear. Germline lookup yields CDR1 SGHVS and CDR2 FQNEAQ. The CDR3 extends over 14 amino acids. With 7 bases removed from V and 2 bases from J, the gap between germline ends came to 14 bases. The chain's CDR3 is CASMVRVLQETQYF. CDR3 sequence (DNA): TGTGCCAGCATGGTCCGCGTGCTGCAAGAGACCCAGTACTTC.

This clonotype showed up just a few times. J is TRBJ2-5 and V is TRBV6-5, with 8 bases aligning to TRBD1. The CDR3 extends over 13 amino acids. Trimming took 7 bases from V and 4 from J; bases not matched to a gene: 5. Germline V gene lookup returns CDR1 MNHEY and CDR2 SVGAGI. DNA of the CDR3: TGTGCCAGCACCCCTACAGGGGGAGAGACCCAGTACTTC. Translation gives CASTPTGGETQYF.

The V and J genes are TRBV4-2 and TRBJ2-4; 14 nucleotides agree with TRBD2. Germline V lookup: CDR1 LGHNA, CDR2 YNFKEQ. The ends lost 5 bases at V and 0 bases at J; junction bases unmatched: 12. The CDR3 length is 20 residues. CDR3 loop: CASSKMPGLAGALAKNIQYF. The CDR3 region has the DNA TGTGCCAGCAGCAAGATGCCGGGACTAGCGGGAGCATTAGCCAAAAACATTCAGTACTTC.

This clonotype was counted a few times. The chain combines TRBV6-5 with TRBJ2-5; 7 bases are a match to TRBD1. The J call may be in error: the DNA end matches TRBJ2-1 better. Germline V gene lookup returns CDR1 MNHEY and CDR2 SVGAGI. The CDR3 is made up of 13 amino acids. In nucleotides, the CDR3 is TGTGCCAGCAGTTTACAGGGGCCCAATGAGCAGTTCTTC. Protein: CASSLQGPNEQFF.

The chain joins TRBV7-9 to TRBJ2-5, with 9 nucleotides matching TRBD1. The CDR3 is 15 amino acids. J gave up 5 bases and V 2 bases, and 6 bases lay outside the gene matches. Germline loops: CDR1 SEHNR, CDR2 FQNEAQ (reference sequence). The chain's CDR3 is CASSLPQGAGETQYF. CDR3 DNA sequence: TGTGCCAGCAGCTTACCACAGGGGGCAGGGGAGACCCAGTACTTC.

The V call is TRBV7-9, the J call TRBJ2-1; 9 nucleotides line up with TRBD2. V shed 3 bases, J shed 4 bases, and the junction held 4 bases outside the gene matches. The CDR3 consists of 15 residues. Looked up from germline, CDR1 is SEHNR and CDR2 is FQNEAQ (reference sequence). This CDR3 reads CASSFSGGKYNEQFF. CDR3 DNA sequence: TGTGCCAGCAGCTTTAGCGGGGGTAAATACAATGAGCAGTTCTTC.

This clonotype appeared a few times. The rearrangement joins TRBV4-2 to TRBJ2-7; 7 bases are shared with TRBD1. Germline V gene data show CDR1 as LGHNA and CDR2 as YNFKEQ. Trimming took 0 bases from V and 1 from J; bases not matched to a gene: 6. The CDR3 loop spans 16 amino acids. The CDR3 region is CASSQDLGTASYEQYF. CDR3 sequence (DNA): TGTGCCAGCAGCCAAGATTTAGGGACAGCGTCCTACGAGCAGTACTTC.

This clonotype was counted a few times. The J gene is TRBJ2-2, the V gene TRBV11-2; 9 nucleotides match TRBD1. V trimming: 4 bases; J trimming: 5 bases; junction bases outside the gene matches: 17. The CDR3 covers 19 residues. Looked up from germline, CDR1 is SGHAT and CDR2 is FQNNGV. The CDR3 region has the DNA TGTGCCAGCAGCTCCGATCGCAACAGGGGGCTAGGAGTTACCGGGGAGCTGTTTTTT. As protein: CASSSDRNRGLGVTGELFF.